The rows below give T cell receptor beta chains drawn from one sample of a study of T cell responses to AZD1222 COVID-19 vaccine. The data were produced by immunoSEQ multiplex PCR, yet TCRdb's version contains in-frame clones alone and is incomplete. The sample lists some 120,000 clones, 93% occurring once. Sequences were derived from peripheral blood, sampled on day 0 of AZD1222 vaccination. The source is an adult in good health. The CDR3 runs from the conserved cysteine through the conserved F or W. The order of the fields is V gene, clone size, D gene, J gene, CDR3 DNA, CDR3 protein. The D gene is left open where the match is weak. Clone size is stated in some rows and not others, as once, few, many or a class when expanded.

TRBV3-1/TRBV3-2	-	TRBD2	TRBJ2-1	TGTGCCAGCAGCGAACTAGCGGAAAACTACAATGAGCAGTTCTTC	CASSELAENYNEQFF
TRBV27	-	-	TRBJ1-2	TGTGCCAGCAGTTTATCGTTCCTCTATGGCTACACCTTC	CASSLSFLYGYTF
TRBV5-4	few	-	TRBJ1-4	TGTGCCAGCAGCTTGGGTCGGGCTACTAATGAAAAACTGTTTTTT	CASSLGRATNEKLFF
TRBV2	-	TRBD2	TRBJ2-1	TGTGCCAGCACCAATGGGACTAGCGGATACAATGAGCAGTTCTTC	CASTNGTSGYNEQFF
TRBV10-3	-	-	TRBJ2-1	TGTGCCATCAGTGAGCCGACGAGGGGGGGCAACGAGCAGTTCTTC	CAISEPTRGGNEQFF
TRBV7-9	-	-	TRBJ2-2	TGTGCCAGCAGCTCCCCCGGCCCCGGGGAGCTGTTTTTT	CASSSPGPGELFF
TRBV29-1	-	TRBD1	TRBJ1-2	TGCAGCGTTGAAGGGACAGGGGGCGACTATGGCTACACCTTC	CSVEGTGGDYGYTF
TRBV28	-	-	TRBJ2-1	TGTGCCACCTCTAGAGACAATGAGCAGTTCTTC	CATSRDNEQFF
TRBV6-1	-	-	TRBJ1-2	TGTGCCAGCAGTGAAATGGGGGCGGGCTATGGCTACACCTTC	CASSEMGAGYGYTF
TRBV27	-	TRBD2	TRBJ2-5	TGTGCCAGCAGTTTGATGACTAGCGGGGGGTTCGTGACCCAGTACTTC	CASSLMTSGGFVTQYF
TRBV5-6	-	-	TRBJ2-1	TGTGCCAGCAGCCTCCCCGGCGCGTTGTCCTACAATGAGCAGTTCTTC	CASSLPGALSYNEQFF
TRBV6-6	-	TRBD2	TRBJ2-7	TGTGCCAGCAGTCTGGGGGAGGGGCTCGCCTACGAGCAGTACTTC	CASSLGEGLAYEQYF
TRBV30	-	-	TRBJ2-7	TGTGCCTGGAGCCCTCCGGACACAATTTCCTACGAGCAGTACTTC	CAWSPPDTISYEQYF
TRBV18	once	TRBD1	TRBJ2-5	TGTGCCAGCTCACCAGGAATGGGACAGGGGGCGCGTGGGGAGACCCAGTACTTC	CASSPGMGQGARGETQYF
TRBV5-4	-	-	TRBJ2-1	TGTGCCAGCAGCCTCCGGACGGGACACAATGAGCAGTTCTTC	CASSLRTGHNEQFF
TRBV6-5	-	-	TRBJ2-7	TGTGCCAGCAGTTACTCACCTGACAGGCACTACGAGCAGTACTTC	CASSYSPDRHYEQYF
TRBV12-3/TRBV12-4	-	-	TRBJ1-2	TGTGCCAGCAGCCAACTCCGACGCGGTGGCTACACCTTC	CASSQLRRGGYTF
TRBV30	-	-	TRBJ2-7	TGTGCCTGGGGGAGGAGTAAATACGAGCAGTACTTC	CAWGRSKYEQYF
TRBV9	-	-	TRBJ2-1	TGTGCCAGCAGCGTAGATCAGTATGAGCAGTTCTTC	CASSVDQYEQFF
TRBV2	-	-	TRBJ2-1	TGTGCCAGCAGTTTTCAGGGCAATGAGCAGTTCTTC	CASSFQGNEQFF
TRBV4-1	-	TRBD2	TRBJ2-1	TGCGCCAGCAGGGGGCTAGCGGGATCTCTTGAGCAGTTCTTC	CASRGLAGSLEQFF
TRBV20-1	-	-	TRBJ2-1	TGCAGTGCTAGGAGTCTCGCCGGGGGGTTCTTC	CSARSLAGGFF
TRBV5-1	-	TRBD2	TRBJ2-1	TGCGCCAGCAGCTTGGTAGGTAGCGGGAATAACGGCAATGAGCAGTTCTTC	CASSLVGSGNNGNEQFF
TRBV5-1	-	-	TRBJ2-7	TGCGCCAGCAGCTTGGAGCGCCTGGGTAACGAGCAGTACTTC	CASSLERLGNEQYF
TRBV28	-	-	TRBJ2-1	TGTGCCAGCAGTTTACTAGGCATAGTGGACAATGAGCAGTTCTTC	CASSLLGIVDNEQFF
TRBV5-6	-	-	TRBJ1-2	TGTGCCAGCAGCTTGGGACAGATTGTTTATGGCTACACCTTC	CASSLGQIVYGYTF
TRBV16	once	TRBD1	TRBJ1-1	TGTGCCAGCAACAGGGGAGAGGACACTGAAGCTTTCTTT	CASNRGEDTEAFF
TRBV29-1	-	-	TRBJ2-1	TGCAGCGAGGAGAGGGGTGAGCAGTTCTTC	CSEERGEQFF
TRBV4-1	-	-	TRBJ2-1	TGCGCCAGCAGCGCCTTGGGCCTCTCCTACAATGAGCAGTTCTTC	CASSALGLSYNEQFF
TRBV2	-	TRBD1	TRBJ1-1	TGTGCCAGCACCAAAGACAGGGGGCGGGGCACTGAAGCTTTCTTT	CASTKDRGRGTEAFF
TRBV10-1	-	TRBD2	TRBJ2-1	TGCGCCAGCAGTGAGCTCCGGGACTATGGATATGAGCAGTTCTTC	CASSELRDYGYEQFF
TRBV27	-	-	TRBJ1-5	TGTGCCAGCGGCAATCAGCCCCAGCATTTT	CASGNQPQHF
TRBV18	-	TRBD2	TRBJ2-1	TGTGCCAGCTCACCCTTAGCGGGAGAATTGTCAGGTGAGCAGTTCTTC	CASSPLAGELSGEQFF
TRBV6-1	-	TRBD1	TRBJ1-4	TGTGCCAGCAGTGAAGGGGACAGGGGAGGTAAAAAACTGTTTTTT	CASSEGDRGGKKLFF
TRBV28	-	-	TRBJ1-1	TGTGCCAGCGTAACGGCGGGTATGAACACTGAAGCTTTCTTT	CASVTAGMNTEAFF
TRBV3-1/TRBV3-2	-	-	TRBJ2-2	TGTGCCAGCACCCTAAACACCGGGGAGCTGTTTTTT	CASTLNTGELFF
TRBV5-4	-	-	TRBJ1-1	TGTGCCAGCAGCTTGGGGGGTGGGGGCACTGAAGCTTTCTTT	CASSLGGGGTEAFF
TRBV27	-	TRBD1	TRBJ1-5	TGTGCCAGCAGGGGACAGGGATTCAATCAGCCCCAGCATTTT	CASRGQGFNQPQHF
TRBV27	-	TRBD1	TRBJ2-3	TGTGCCAGCAGTTACACAGCCGGGACAGGGGGCGATACGCAGTATTTT	CASSYTAGTGGDTQYF
TRBV7-9	-	-	TRBJ2-1	TGTGCCAGCAGCTCTATTAGTATTACCTACAATGAGCAGTTCTTC	CASSSISITYNEQFF
TRBV7-8	-	-	TRBJ1-1	TGTGCCAGCAGCTCCATAGTGAACACTGAAGCTTTCTTT	CASSSIVNTEAFF
TRBV6-1	-	-	TRBJ1-5	TGTGCCAGCAGTGCTGGGGTTCATACGAGCAATCAGCCCCAGCATTTT	CASSAGVHTSNQPQHF
TRBV28	-	TRBD2	TRBJ2-5	TGTGCCAGCAGTTTAAGGACTAGCCCCCGGGAGACCCAGTACTTC	CASSLRTSPRETQYF
TRBV12-5	-	-	TRBJ2-5	TGTGCTAGTGGTTTGGGTGGGGGGACCCAAGAGACCCAGTACTTC	CASGLGGGTQETQYF
TRBV12-3/TRBV12-4	-	-	TRBJ1-5	TGTGCCAGCAGTTTGAGGGAGGGGGTTCCCCAGCATTTT	CASSLREGVPQHF
TRBV15	-	TRBD2	TRBJ2-2	TGTGCCACCAGCAGAGCGGAACTAGCGGGAGCATCCGGGGAGCTGTTTTTT	CATSRAELAGASGELFF
TRBV4-1	-	TRBD2	TRBJ2-1	TGCGCCAGCAGCCACGTCGGGGGGAAAGGTGACAATGAGCAGTTCTTC	CASSHVGGKGDNEQFF
TRBV21-1	-	-	TRBJ1-4	TGTGCCAGCAGCAAAGTGCATTATCTGAAGAGCCCGGAAAAACTGTTTTTT	CASSKVHYLKSPEKLFF
TRBV15	-	-	TRBJ2-5	TGTGCCACCAGTCCGAGGCGGGCGGACCAAGAGACCCAGTACTTC	CATSPRRADQETQYF
TRBV4-1	-	TRBD2	TRBJ2-7	TGCGCCAGCAGCCAAGAGCAGCTAGCGGGAGGCTACTACGAGCAGTACTTC	CASSQEQLAGGYYEQYF
TRBV5-4	-	-	TRBJ1-2	TGTGCCAGCAGTACCAGGACGGAATATCTCCATGGCTACACCTTC	CASSTRTEYLHGYTF
TRBV19	-	TRBD2	TRBJ2-7	TGTGCCAGTAGTACGGGGGGTAGGTCCTTTACCTACGAGCAGTACTTC	CASSTGGRSFTYEQYF
TRBV7-9	-	-	TRBJ1-2	TGTGCCAGCAGCCACCCGGGCGGGATCTATGGCTACACCTTC	CASSHPGGIYGYTF
TRBV19	-	-	TRBJ1-1	TGTGCCAGTAGTATAGGGCAGGTGAACACTGAAGCTTTCTTT	CASSIGQVNTEAFF
TRBV6-5	once	TRBD2	TRBJ2-5	TGTGCCAGCAGTTACGGGGAGGGGGAGACCCAGTACTTC	CASSYGEGETQYF
TRBV27	-	TRBD1	TRBJ1-6	TGTGCCAGCAGTCAGGGGACAGGGGGTTTACCCCTCCACTTT	CASSQGTGGLPLHF
TRBV28	-	-	TRBJ1-6	TGTGCCAGCACTTCATCCGAATCTAATAATTCACCCCTCCACTTT	CASTSSESNNSPLHF